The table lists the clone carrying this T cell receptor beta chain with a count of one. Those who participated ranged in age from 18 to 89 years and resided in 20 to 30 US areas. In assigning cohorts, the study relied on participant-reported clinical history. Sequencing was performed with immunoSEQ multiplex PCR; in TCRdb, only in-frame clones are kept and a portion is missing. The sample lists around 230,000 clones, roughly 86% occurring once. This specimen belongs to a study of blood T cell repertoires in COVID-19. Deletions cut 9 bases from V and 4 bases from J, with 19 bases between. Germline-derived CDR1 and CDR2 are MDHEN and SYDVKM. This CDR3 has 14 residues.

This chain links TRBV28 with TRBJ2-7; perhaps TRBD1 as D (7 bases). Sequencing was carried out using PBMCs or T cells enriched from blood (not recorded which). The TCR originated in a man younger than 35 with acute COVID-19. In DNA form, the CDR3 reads TGTGCCAGTACCAACGCGGGACAGCATTACGAGCAGTACTTC. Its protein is CASTNAGQHYEQYF.